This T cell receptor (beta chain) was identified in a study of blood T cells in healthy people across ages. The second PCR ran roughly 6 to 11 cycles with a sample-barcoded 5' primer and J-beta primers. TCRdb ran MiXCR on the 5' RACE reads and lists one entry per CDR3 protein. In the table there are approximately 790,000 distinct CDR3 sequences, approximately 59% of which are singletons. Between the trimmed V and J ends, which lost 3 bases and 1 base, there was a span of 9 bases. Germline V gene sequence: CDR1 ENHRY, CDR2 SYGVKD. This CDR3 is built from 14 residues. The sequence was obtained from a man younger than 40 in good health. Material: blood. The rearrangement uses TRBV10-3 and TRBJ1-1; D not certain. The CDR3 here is CAISDGVRNTEAFF. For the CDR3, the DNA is TGTGCCATCAGTGACGGGGTAAGGAACACTGAAGCTTTCTTT.